These 3 T cell receptor beta chains originate from one sample sequenced in a study of cytomegalovirus exposure and HLA in healthy donors. The PCR used 60 Vbeta and 13 Jbeta primers. Assay used: immunoSEQ multiplex PCR; TCRdb lists only in-frame clones, some missing. The table shows 90,000 to 110,000 clones, with 12% to 15% occurring only once. Sequencing was carried out using PBMCs. The receptors were gathered from a female donor in good health and CMV-seronegative.

A note on this clone: This sample also contains other DNA sequences that code for the same CDR3. V gene TRBV5-6 combines with J gene TRBJ2-2; D perhaps matches TRBD1 (6 bases). This CDR3 is built from 15 residues. With 3 bases removed from V and 4 bases from J, the gap between germline ends came to 13 bases. The germline gives CDR1 SGHDT, CDR2 YYEEEE. CDR3 sequence: CASSSTGTPTGELFF. The CDR3 DNA is TGTGCCAGCAGCTCAACAGGGACCCCCACCGGGGAGCTGTTTTTT.

The chain recombines TRBV4-2 with TRBJ2-7; 9 bases are a match to TRBD2. Per the germline V gene, CDR1 is LGHNA and CDR2 is YNFKEQ. Trimming cost V 4 bases and J 6 bases; bases outside gene matches: 7. This CDR3 has 14 amino acids. CDR3 DNA sequence: TGTGCCAGCAGCCTCCCTAGCGGGGAGGGCGAGCAGTACTTC. This codes for CASSLPSGEGEQYF.

The J gene is TRBJ2-2, the V gene TRBV6-6; 8 bases match TRBD1. The V and J ends lost 0 bases and 6 bases, in that order; junction bases with no gene match: 3. Germline V gives CDR1 MNHNY, CDR2 SVGAGI (reference sequence). The CDR3 extends over 15 amino acids. The CDR3 sequence: CASSYSIQGAGELFF. In nucleotides, the CDR3 is TGTGCCAGCAGTTACTCGATACAGGGGGCCGGGGAGCTGTTTTTT.